Listed below are T cell receptor beta chains from one sample, sequenced in a study of T-cell reconstitution after alpha-beta-depleted transplantation in children. One entry per CDR3 protein, called by TCRdb with MiXCR from the PCR reads. The table shows fewer than 350,000 distinct CDR3 sequences, with around 9.1% occurring only once. The starting material was PBMCs, obtained before TCRalphabeta/CD19-depleted stem cell transplant. The receptors originated from a boy under three years old with acute myeloid leukemia, due to receive a stem cell transplant. Both conserved end residues are part of each CDR3.

TRBV7-9	TRBJ1-2	CASSSQGVGYGYTF
TRBV10-3	TRBJ1-4	CAIKDPTRGWEKLFF
TRBV20-1	TRBJ1-1	CSARQKDTEAFF
TRBV12-3/TRBV12-4	TRBJ2-5	CASSFTLGGEETQYF
TRBV7-9	TRBJ2-1	CASSGRATTPPDEQFF
TRBV6-5	TRBJ2-2	CASSYLGLGNTGELFF
TRBV7-2	TRBJ1-5	CASSLGPDRGNQPQHF
TRBV10-3	TRBJ2-2	CAISATGEKSGELFF
TRBV12-3/TRBV12-4	TRBJ1-4	CASSLDGQGWEKLFF
TRBV9	TRBJ2-1	CASSSRRGTSGPYSYNEQFF
TRBV28	TRBJ2-6	CASRIGGANVLTF
TRBV27	TRBJ1-6	CASSWEGNSPLHF
TRBV5-1	TRBJ2-7	CASSSFGAYEQYF
TRBV11-2	TRBJ2-2	CASRPPDRGAGELFF
TRBV7-2	TRBJ2-3	CASSLNSGGFTDTQYF
TRBV3-1	TRBJ1-1	CASSQDIGPAEAFF
TRBV9	TRBJ2-3	CASTKAGGPDTQYF
TRBV7-6	TRBJ1-6	CASRLGTGGHNSPLHF
TRBV20-1	TRBJ2-1	CSARTRFRTYNEQFF
TRBV7-8	TRBJ2-5	CASSVRNYLAGKETQYF
TRBV7-3	TRBJ2-7	CASSESSGRFHEQYF
TRBV7-9	TRBJ2-7	CASSPPRQGASEQYF
TRBV28	TRBJ1-6	CASSRDRGRWNSPLHF
TRBV24-1	TRBJ2-1	CATRGAVGDEQFF
TRBV2	TRBJ2-1	CASSPIRQVVTNEQFF
TRBV12-3/TRBV12-4	TRBJ2-3	CASSPWGNTQYF
TRBV29-1	TRBJ1-1	CSVGHLRGTEAFF
TRBV9	TRBJ2-3	CASSVVGTGFTDTQYF
TRBV7-2	TRBJ2-1	CASSLGLGSIGQFF
TRBV28	TRBJ2-7	CASSDRDRSYEQYF
TRBV7-2	TRBJ2-2	CASSSPSGTLTGELFF
TRBV5-5	TRBJ1-6	CASSLTSGTGNSPLHF
TRBV12-5	TRBJ2-1	CASGLVGWGGAGPHEQFF
TRBV4-3	TRBJ2-3	CASSQWTRGSADTQYF
TRBV5-1	TRBJ1-1	CASSFLIQGKNTEAFF
TRBV10-3	TRBJ2-3	CAIRPSGGDTQYF
TRBV29-1	TRBJ1-1	CSVHQRFNTEAFF
TRBV5-5	TRBJ2-5	CASSFRQRGGQETQYF
TRBV12-3/TRBV12-4	TRBJ2-5	CASSLGGGTRGETQYF
TRBV7-2	TRBJ2-1	CASSQMGGGNNEQFF
TRBV9	TRBJ2-3	CASSSRQGVSDTQYF
TRBV12-3/TRBV12-4	TRBJ1-1	CASSFLMKGRTEAFF
TRBV12-3/TRBV12-4	TRBJ2-7	CASSPATTGRNYEQYF
TRBV3-1	TRBJ2-1	CASSQGRLAGGPNEQFF
TRBV30	TRBJ2-3	CAWSVKGRDTQYF
TRBV3-1	TRBJ2-1	CASSLPNRGRNNEQFF
TRBV5-1	TRBJ2-7	CASSWDDEQYF
TRBV7-9	TRBJ2-1	CASNERGGNSYNEQFF
TRBV7-7	TRBJ2-2	CASSLTRRGPRNTGELFF
TRBV20-1	TRBJ1-4	CSALLGLENEKLFF
TRBV12-5	TRBJ1-2	CASGLFQGDGYTF
TRBV19	TRBJ1-5	CASSSGTGFSNQPQHF
TRBV19	TRBJ1-2	CATSPYPGRNYGYTF
TRBV9	TRBJ2-5	CASSVGDYNQETQYF
TRBV11-2	TRBJ2-7	CASSSTLGLIGEQYF
TRBV12-3/TRBV12-4	TRBJ2-6	CASRRGGPGANVLTF
TRBV13	TRBJ1-1	CASSFGVSGNTEAFF
TRBV12-3/TRBV12-4	TRBJ2-5	CASSFSTGTLQETQYF
TRBV30	TRBJ2-5	CAWSVGVQAETQYF
TRBV19	TRBJ2-1	CASSIRGNEQFF